The T cell receptor beta chain described here comes from a study of blood T cell repertoires in COVID-19. About the study: Samples of COVID-19 (acute and convalescent) were obtained from the United States, Italy and Spain. The analysed material was cDNA or gDNA that came from T cells, B-cell-depleted T cells, or PBMCs.

CDR3 length equals 14 residues. The germline CDR1 and CDR2 sequences are SGHTS and YDEGEE. V lost 4 bases to trimming and J lost 2 bases; unmatched junction nucleotides: 6. Generated by immunoSEQ multiplex PCR, the TCRdb table keeps only in-frame clones and is missing some. The sample shows 95,000 to 150,000 clones, roughly 87% of them seen only once. The rearrangement links TRBV5-8 to TRBJ2-7; 7 nucleotides agree with TRBD2. Sequences were obtained from peripheral blood. This sequence originates from an older man with acute or convalescent COVID-19. The CDR3 here is CASSRSGAAYEQYF. Here the CDR3 DNA reads TGTGCCAGCAGCCGGAGCGGGGCAGCCTACGAGCAGTACTTC.